Detailed here is one T cell receptor beta chain. V lost 5 bases and J lost 7; bases outside the gene matches: 11. The CDR3 is 15 residues long. Germline-derived CDR1 and CDR2 are KGHSH and LQKENI. The method was immunoSEQ multiplex PCR; TCRdb's version includes in-frame clones alone and lacks a portion of them. The sample carries 65,000 to 95,000 clones, about 89% recorded once. This sample is part of a study of T cell changes during pregnancy in multiple sclerosis. J is TRBJ1-2 and V is TRBV18, with 9 bases lining up with TRBD1. The source is a female donor with multiple sclerosis, enrolled in a pregnancy study. Sequencing was performed on peripheral blood, taken before pregnancy. This CDR3 is CASSYAGQGRPGYTF. The CDR3 DNA sequence: TGTGCCAGCTCATATGCTGGACAGGGGCGTCCTGGCTACACCTTC.